This entry lists 22 T cell receptor beta chains sequenced from one sample in a study of blood T cell repertoires in COVID-19. Generated by immunoSEQ multiplex PCR, the TCRdb table keeps only in-frame clones and is missing some. The table lists 200,000 to 250,000 clones, about four fifths of them singletons. The sample was peripheral blood. These receptor sequences come from a woman in her forties with acute or convalescent COVID-19.

The chain employs TRBV20-1 and TRBJ2-7; 11 bases agree with TRBD2. Germline CDR1 DFQATT, CDR2 SNEGSKA (reference sequence). With V trimmed by 3 bases and J by 0 bases, 7 bases remained unmatched. This CDR3 has 16 residues. The CDR3 region is CSASSSGRISSYEQYF. CDR3 nucleotide sequence: TGCAGTGCTAGTTCTAGCGGGAGGATCAGCTCCTACGAGCAGTACTTC.

CDR3 sequence: CSARLLNEQFF. In nucleotides, the CDR3 is TGCAGTGCTAGACTACTTAATGAGCAGTTCTTC. The chain has TRBV20-1 and TRBJ2-1; D is unresolved. The V gene lost 2 bases and the J gene lost 7 bases, with 6 bases spanning the gap. Germline V lookup: CDR1 DFQATT, CDR2 SNEGSKA (reference sequence). This CDR3 is 11 amino acids long.

CDR3 region: CASSMSRRLEQGTEAFF. The CDR3 region has the DNA TGTGCCAGTAGTATGTCCCGACGACTTGAACAAGGCACTGAAGCTTTCTTT. V usage is TRBV19 and J usage is TRBJ1-1, with D unclear. V shed 3 bases and J shed 4 bases, with 21 bases lying between them. The CDR3 is 17 residues long. The germline V gene encodes CDR1 LNHDA and CDR2 SQIVND (reference sequence).

The rearrangement links TRBV7-9 to TRBJ2-2; 8 bases agree with TRBD2. Germline CDR1 reads SEHNR; CDR2 reads FQNEAQ (reference sequence). The CDR3 runs to 15 residues. Trimming cost V 1 base and J 4 bases; bases outside gene matches: 2. In DNA, the CDR3 is TGTGCCAGCAGCTTAGTAGCGGGGAGCACCGGGGAGCTGTTTTTT. This sequence encodes CASSLVAGSTGELFF.

The chain is built from TRBV5-1 and TRBJ1-2, with 7 bases identical to TRBD1. The germline CDR1 and CDR2 sequences are SGHRS and YFSETQ. V lost 6 bases and J lost 4; bases outside the gene matches: 9. The CDR3 has 14 amino acids. The CDR3 sequence is CASTTGDTSYGYTF. DNA for the CDR3: TGCGCCAGCACAACAGGGGACACTAGCTATGGCTACACCTTC.

This rearrangement joins TRBV3-1 (or the pseudogene TRBV3-2) to TRBJ1-5; tentatively, D is TRBD1 (6 bases). Trimming removed 1 base from V and 15 bases from J, with 16 bases in between. This CDR3 comprises 13 residues. Germline values: CDR1 LGHDT, CDR2 YNNKEL (reference sequence). In DNA, the CDR3 is TGTGCCAGCAGCCAAGGTCCGGAAAGGACAGCGCATTTT. It is translated as CASSQGPERTAHF.

This clone was found once. The rearrangement joins TRBV7-3 to TRBJ1-1; D is unclear. Trimming shortened V by 2 bases and J by 4 bases, and 8 bases separated the two germline ends. CDR3 length equals 13 residues. Germline CDR1 and CDR2: SGHTA and FQGTGA. The CDR3 protein is CASSLSVRTEAFF. As DNA, the CDR3 is TGTGCCAGCAGCTTATCCGTGCGCACTGAAGCTTTCTTT.

The chain combines TRBV4-3 with TRBJ2-3, with D tentatively TRBD1 (5 bases). The CDR3 covers 15 residues. V was clipped by 1 base and J by 1 base, with 9 bases between them. The germline gives CDR1 LGHNA, CDR2 YSLEER. CDR3 region: CASSQGWGGTDTQYF. The CDR3 DNA sequence: TGCGCCAGCAGCCAAGGGTGGGGCGGCACAGATACGCAGTATTTT.

This rearrangement joins TRBV6-4 to TRBJ2-7, with D perhaps matching TRBD1 (6 bases). Germline-derived CDR1 and CDR2 are MRHNA and SNTAGT. The CDR3 runs to 13 residues. The V and J ends lost 7 bases and 3 bases respectively, with 13 bases between them. The CDR3 bases are TGTGCCAGCAAGCAGGACAGCCACTACGAGCAGTACTTC. Its translation is CASKQDSHYEQYF.

This clone was found a few times. This chain uses TRBV5-1 with TRBJ1-3; D is unresolved. The V gene's germline CDR1 is SGHRS and CDR2 YFSETQ. The germline V and J ends were trimmed by 1 base and 2 bases, with 7 bases remaining between them. The CDR3 length is 14 residues. Here the CDR3 reads CASSLTQAGNTIYF. CDR3 nucleotides: TGCGCCAGCAGCTTGACGCAGGCTGGAAACACCATATATTTT.

The chain couples TRBV5-8 to TRBJ1-4, with D possibly matching TRBD1 (5 bases). Germline V gives CDR1 SGHTS, CDR2 YDEGEE. The V end was cut by 0 bases, the J end by 8 bases, with 17 bases between. The CDR3 consists of 16 residues. This CDR3 is CASSLGVGADTEKLFF. The CDR3 coding sequence is TGTGCCAGCAGCTTGGGTGTTGGGGCAGACACCGAAAAACTGTTTTTT.

The V gene is TRBV2, the J gene TRBJ1-2, with a weak D call TRBD1 (6 bases). The germline V and J ends were trimmed by 4 bases and 4 bases, with 10 bases remaining between them. The V gene's germline CDR1 is SNHLY and CDR2 FYNNEI. CDR3 length equals 13 residues. Here the CDR3 reads CASSAGDLYGYTF. The CDR3 DNA follows: TGTGCCAGCAGTGCAGGGGATCTCTATGGCTACACCTTC.

V and J are TRBV6-2 or TRBV6-3 and TRBJ2-4, with D possibly being TRBD1 (6 bases). Trimming stripped 4 bases from V and 6 bases from J, with 16 bases between. Germline CDR1 MNHEY, CDR2 SVGEGT. The CDR3 length is 15 residues. The CDR3 sequence is CASSLSGGAGNIQYF. In DNA form, the CDR3 reads TGTGCCAGCAGTTTATCTGGGGGCGCAGGAAACATTCAGTACTTC.

This chain uses TRBV11-1 with TRBJ2-1, with D possibly being TRBD2 (5 bases). Deletions cut 1 base from V and 4 bases from J, with 8 bases between. CDR3 length: 14 amino acids. CDR1 is SGHAT, CDR2 FQDESV, per germline (reference sequence). CDR3 sequence (DNA): TGTGCCAGCAGCTTAGGGCGACTATACAATGAGCAGTTCTTC. Translation: CASSLGRLYNEQFF. Full variable domain (rest looked up from reference TRBV11-1 and TRBJ2-1): EAEVAQSPRYKITEKSQAVAFWCDPISGHATLYWYRQILGQGPELLVQFQDESVVDDSQLPKDRFSAERLKGVDSTLKIQPAELGDSAMYLCASSLGRLYNEQFFGPGTRLTVL.

J is TRBJ1-3 and V is TRBV11-2; D is perhaps TRBD1 (5 bases). Germline V gives CDR1 SGHAT, CDR2 FQNNGV. This CDR3 comprises 17 residues. V dropped 1 base and J dropped 0 bases, with 13 bases sitting between them. The CDR3 coding sequence is TGTGCCAGCAGCTTAGTGGTGCCGGGGGTCTCTGGAAACACCATATATTTT. Protein: CASSLVVPGVSGNTIYF.

This clone has just one count. J is TRBJ2-5 and V is TRBV19, with a tentative D call TRBD1 (6 bases). The CDR3 consists of 16 residues. V was cut by 5 bases and J by 5 bases, with 21 bases left in between. CDR1 is LNHDA and CDR2 is SQIVND in the germline V gene (reference sequence). CDR3 in amino acids: CASSPSGTKARETQYF. The CDR3, as DNA: TGTGCCAGTAGTCCCTCCGGGACAAAGGCTCGGGAGACCCAGTACTTC.

The genes are TRBV6-5 and TRBJ1-2, with D hard to call. In germline, CDR1 is MNHEY, CDR2 SVGAGI. The CDR3 length is 12 residues. The CDR3 reads CAFSNRNYGYTF. The CDR3 DNA reads TGTGCATTTTCGAACAGAAACTATGGCTACACCTTC.

By share of the sample, this clone is medium-sized. The chain is built from TRBV18 and TRBJ2-7, with 8 bases matching TRBD2. This CDR3 contains 17 residues. The germline V gene has CDR1 KGHSH and CDR2 LQKENI. With 3 bases clipped from V and 0 bases from J, the junction kept 10 bases outside the gene matches. For the CDR3, the DNA is TGTGCCAGCTCACCCAACAATCCGAGCGGGAGCTCCTACGAGCAGTACTTC. Translation: CASSPNNPSGSSYEQYF.

In its sample, this clone was seen once. J is TRBJ2-1 and V is TRBV18, with 8 bases matching TRBD2. This CDR3 contains 17 residues. The V gene's germline CDR1 is KGHSH and CDR2 LQKENI. The ends lost 3 bases at V and 4 bases at J; junction bases unmatched: 11. The CDR3 is CASSPKTLAVDYNEQFF. CDR3 DNA: TGTGCCAGCTCACCTAAAACACTAGCGGTTGATTACAATGAGCAGTTCTTC.

The genes are TRBV11-1 and TRBJ2-1; TRBD2 matches 8 bases. This CDR3 has 15 amino acids. Germline V lookup: CDR1 SGHAT, CDR2 FQDESV (reference sequence). The ends lost 3 bases at V and 6 bases at J; junction bases unmatched: 7. In nucleotides, the CDR3 is TGTGCCAGCAGCTTTCCGACTAGCGCTCGCAATGAGCAGTTCTTC. Its translation: CASSFPTSARNEQFF.

This chain joins TRBV10-1 and TRBJ1-1; possible D gene TRBD1, 5 bases. CDR1 is WNHNN and CDR2 is SYGVQD in the germline V gene (reference sequence). The V end lost 2 bases, the J end lost 1 base, and 17 bases lay between the germline ends. The CDR3 sequence is 17 residues long. CDR3 loop: CASSEKVQGAGNTEAFF. Here the CDR3 DNA reads TGCGCCAGCAGTGAGAAGGTTCAGGGTGCTGGGAACACTGAAGCTTTCTTT.

V is TRBV11-2 and J is TRBJ2-7; 10 bases line up with TRBD1. The length of the CDR3 is 15 residues. The trim removed 6 bases at V and 3 bases at J, leaving 8 bases unmatched. Per germline, CDR1 SGHAT and CDR2 FQNNGV. Here the CDR3 reads CASSTHGDRGYEQYF. CDR3 DNA: TGTGCCAGCAGTACCCATGGGGACAGGGGCTACGAGCAGTACTTC.